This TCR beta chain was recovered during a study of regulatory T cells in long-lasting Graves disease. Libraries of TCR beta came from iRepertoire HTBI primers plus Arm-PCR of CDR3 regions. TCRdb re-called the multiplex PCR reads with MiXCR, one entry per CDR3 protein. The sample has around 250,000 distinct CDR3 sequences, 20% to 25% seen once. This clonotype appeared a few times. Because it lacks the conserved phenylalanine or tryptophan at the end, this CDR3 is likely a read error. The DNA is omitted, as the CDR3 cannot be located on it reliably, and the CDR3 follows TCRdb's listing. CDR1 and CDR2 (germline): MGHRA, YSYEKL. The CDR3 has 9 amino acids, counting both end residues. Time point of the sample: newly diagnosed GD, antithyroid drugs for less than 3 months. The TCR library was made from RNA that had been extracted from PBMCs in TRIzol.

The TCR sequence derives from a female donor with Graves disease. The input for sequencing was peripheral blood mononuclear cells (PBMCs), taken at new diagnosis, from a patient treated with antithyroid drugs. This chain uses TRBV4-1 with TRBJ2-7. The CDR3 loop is CASSQGFAI.